A single TCR beta chain is shown here with its context. Relative to the germline gene, one junction end is altered; a read error may explain this. This record comes from a study of blood T cells in healthy people across ages. With each sample, at least 5.5 micrograms of total RNA were extracted. CDR3 length: 14 amino acids. Per germline, CDR1 MNHEY and CDR2 SVGAGI. A J-beta primer mix and a sample-barcoded 5' primer were used in a second PCR of roughly 6 to 11 cycles. TCRdb reanalysed the 5' RACE reads using MiXCR and keeps one entry per CDR3 protein. The sample lists around 1,600,000 distinct CDR3 sequences, 42% occurring once.

The specimen sequenced was blood. This receptor was identified in a young woman in good health. The chain combines TRBV6-5 with TRBJ2-1, with TRBD2 as a possible D gene (5 bases). This CDR3 is CATRVGFSYNEQFF. The CDR3 nucleotides are TGCGCTACGAGGGTCGGGTTCTCCTACAATGAGCAGTTCTTC.